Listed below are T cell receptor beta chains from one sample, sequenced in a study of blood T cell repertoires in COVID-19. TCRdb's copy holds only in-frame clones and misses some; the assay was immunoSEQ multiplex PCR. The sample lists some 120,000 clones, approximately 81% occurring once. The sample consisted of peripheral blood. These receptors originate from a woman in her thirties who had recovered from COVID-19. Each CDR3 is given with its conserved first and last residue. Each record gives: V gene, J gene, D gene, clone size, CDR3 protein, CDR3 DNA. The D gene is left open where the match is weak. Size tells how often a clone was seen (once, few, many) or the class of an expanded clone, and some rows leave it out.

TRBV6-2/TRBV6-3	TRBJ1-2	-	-	CASSPLGGYGYTF	TGTGCCAGCAGTCCCCTCGGGGGATATGGCTACACCTTC
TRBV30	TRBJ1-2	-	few	CAWSPRDYGYTF	TGTGCCTGGAGTCCCAGGGACTATGGCTACACCTTC
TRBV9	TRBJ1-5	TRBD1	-	CASSTGQGSNQPQHF	TGTGCCAGCAGCACGGGACAGGGTAGCAATCAGCCCCAGCATTTT
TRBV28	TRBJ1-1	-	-	CASSKPGSGEAFF	TGTGCCAGCAGTAAACCCGGGAGCGGTGAAGCTTTCTTT
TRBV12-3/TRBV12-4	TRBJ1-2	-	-	CASSSTGHYGYTF	TGTGCCAGCAGTTCCACAGGACACTATGGCTACACCTTC
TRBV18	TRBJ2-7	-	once	CASSPGDSREWYF	TGTGCCAGCTCACCAGGCGATAGTCGGGAGTGGTACTTC
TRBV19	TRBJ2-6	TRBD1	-	CASRDTGTAGANVLTF	TGTGCCAGTAGGGACACAGGGACAGCCGGGGCCAACGTCCTGACTTTC
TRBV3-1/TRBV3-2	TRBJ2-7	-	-	CATRGAYEQYF	TGTGCCACCCGCGGGGCCTACGAGCAGTACTTC
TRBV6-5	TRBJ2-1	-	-	CASKASYNEQFF	TGTGCCAGCAAAGCATCTTACAATGAGCAGTTCTTC
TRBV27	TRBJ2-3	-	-	CASSLVGVPPDTQYF	TGTGCCAGCAGTTTAGTCGGAGTCCCCCCAGATACGCAGTATTTT
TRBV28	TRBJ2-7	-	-	CASSKAGGTYEQYF	TGTGCCAGCAGTAAGGCAGGGGGGACCTACGAGCAGTACTTC
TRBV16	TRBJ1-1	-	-	CASSQGLLNTEAFF	TGTGCCAGCAGCCAAGGGCTTCTGAACACTGAAGCTTTCTTT
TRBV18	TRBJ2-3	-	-	CASSPSTDTQYF	TGTGCCAGCTCACCATCAACAGATACGCAGTATTTT
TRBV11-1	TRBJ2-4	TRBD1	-	CASSPDRALGIQYF	TGTGCCAGCAGCCCAGACAGGGCGTTAGGCATTCAGTACTTC
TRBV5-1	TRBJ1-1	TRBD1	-	CASSSTGETEAFF	TGCGCCAGCAGCTCTACAGGGGAAACTGAAGCTTTCTTT
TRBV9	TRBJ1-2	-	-	CASSVVVGRENGYTF	TGTGCCAGCAGCGTAGTGGTGGGTAGGGAGAATGGCTACACCTTC
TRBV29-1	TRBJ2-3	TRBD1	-	CSVGQGKISAQYF	TGCAGCGTTGGACAGGGTAAAATCTCTGCGCAGTATTTT
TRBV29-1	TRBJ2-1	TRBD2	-	CSVGGASGRDPYNEQFF	TGCAGCGTTGGTGGGGCTAGCGGGAGGGACCCTTACAATGAGCAGTTCTTC
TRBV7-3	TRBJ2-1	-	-	CASSAGFNYNEQFF	TGTGCCAGCAGCGCAGGGTTCAACTACAATGAGCAGTTCTTC
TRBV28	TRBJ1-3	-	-	CASLGKYPGNTIYF	TGTGCCAGCCTCGGGAAATACCCTGGAAACACCATATATTTT
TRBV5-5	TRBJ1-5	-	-	CASSLYEQNNQPQHF	TGTGCCAGCAGCTTGTACGAACAGAACAATCAGCCCCAGCATTTT
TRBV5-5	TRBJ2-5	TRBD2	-	CASSMGTISGETQYF	TGTGCCAGCAGCATGGGGACGATTAGCGGGGAGACCCAGTACTTC
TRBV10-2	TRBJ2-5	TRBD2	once	CASRGLAGDETQYF	TGCGCCAGCAGAGGACTAGCGGGGGACGAGACCCAGTACTTC
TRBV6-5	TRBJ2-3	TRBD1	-	CASRNRGQTDTQYF	TGTGCCAGCCGTAACAGGGGGCAGACAGATACGCAGTATTTT
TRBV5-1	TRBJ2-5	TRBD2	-	CASSLEGTSGKETQYF	TGCGCCAGCAGCTTGGAGGGGACTAGCGGGAAAGAGACCCAGTACTTC
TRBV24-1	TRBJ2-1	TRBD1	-	CATSESHGTAYNEQFF	TGTGCCACCAGTGAATCCCACGGGACAGCATACAATGAGCAGTTCTTC
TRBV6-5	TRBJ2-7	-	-	CARGRTGTYEQYF	TGTGCCCGCGGACGGACTGGAACCTACGAGCAGTACTTC
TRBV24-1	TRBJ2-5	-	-	CATSSGGQETQYF	TGTGCCACCAGTAGTGGAGGACAAGAGACCCAGTACTTC